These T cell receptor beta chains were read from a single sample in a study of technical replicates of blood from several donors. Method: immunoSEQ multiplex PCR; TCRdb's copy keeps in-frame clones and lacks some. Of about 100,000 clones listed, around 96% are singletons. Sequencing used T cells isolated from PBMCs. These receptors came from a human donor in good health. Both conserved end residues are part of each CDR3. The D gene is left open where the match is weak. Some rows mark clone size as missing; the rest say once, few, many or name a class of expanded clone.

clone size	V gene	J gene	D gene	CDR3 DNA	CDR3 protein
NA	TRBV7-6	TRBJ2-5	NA	TGTGCCAGCAGCTTTAGTGACGGCGGGGAGACCCAGTACTTC	CASSFSDGGETQYF
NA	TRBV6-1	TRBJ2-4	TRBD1	TGTGCCAGCAGTACAACCGGGACAGAAAAAAACATTCAGTACTTC	CASSTTGTEKNIQYF
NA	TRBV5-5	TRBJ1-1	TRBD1	TGTGCCAGCAGCGACCGGACAGGGAGGGGCACTGAAGCTTTCTTT	CASSDRTGRGTEAFF
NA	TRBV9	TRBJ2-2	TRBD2	TGTGCCAGCAGCGCCTACTCCGGGACTAGCGGGTTGACCGGGGAGCTGTTTTTT	CASSAYSGTSGLTGELFF
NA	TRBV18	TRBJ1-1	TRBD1	TGTGCCAGCTCACTAGACCCAGGGGGCCTCACTGAAGCTTTCTTT	CASSLDPGGLTEAFF
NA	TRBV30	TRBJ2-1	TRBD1	TGTGCCTGGAGTCCTTACAGGGGGCTTTACAATGAGCAGTTCTTC	CAWSPYRGLYNEQFF
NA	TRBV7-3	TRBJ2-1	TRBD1	TGTGCCAGCAGCCCACAAGTCCCGGGACAGGGAACTGAGCAGTTCTTC	CASSPQVPGQGTEQFF
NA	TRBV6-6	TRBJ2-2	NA	TGTGCCAGCACTGGTAGCGGGAACACCGGGGAGCTGTTTTTT	CASTGSGNTGELFF
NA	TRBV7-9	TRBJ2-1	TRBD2	TGTGCCAGCAGCTCCGTGCTAGCGGGAGGTTTCAATGAGCAGTTCTTC	CASSSVLAGGFNEQFF
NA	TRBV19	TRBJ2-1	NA	TGTGCCAGTAGTATTAGCGGCTCCTACAATGAGCAGTTCTTC	CASSISGSYNEQFF
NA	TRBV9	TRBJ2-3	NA	TGTGCCAGCAGCAATCTAGAGATGGACTACACAGATACGCAGTATTTT	CASSNLEMDYTDTQYF
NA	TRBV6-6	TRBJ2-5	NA	TGTGCCAGCAGTTACCCGCGGCAAGAGACCCAGTACTTC	CASSYPRQETQYF
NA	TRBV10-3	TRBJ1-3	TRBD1	TGTGCCATCAGTGTGTCCGGGACAGGGACTGGAAACACCATATATTTT	CAISVSGTGTGNTIYF
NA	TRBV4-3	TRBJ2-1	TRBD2	TGCGCCAGCAGCCAAGATCCCAGCGGGACCCACTACAATGAGCAGTTCTTC	CASSQDPSGTHYNEQFF
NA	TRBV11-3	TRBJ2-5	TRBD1	TGTGCCAGCAACCGAGACAGGGAAGGAGAGACCCAGTACTTC	CASNRDREGETQYF
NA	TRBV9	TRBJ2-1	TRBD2	TGTGCCAGCAGCGTAGATCAGCGGGAGGGGTATGAGCAGTTCTTC	CASSVDQREGYEQFF
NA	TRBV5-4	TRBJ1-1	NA	TGTGCCAGCAGCGTATTAACAGGGAGTCTGAACACTGAAGCTTTCTTT	CASSVLTGSLNTEAFF
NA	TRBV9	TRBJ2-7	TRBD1	TGTGCCAGCAGCGTAGCCGGGACAGGGTCATACTACGAGCAGTACTTC	CASSVAGTGSYYEQYF
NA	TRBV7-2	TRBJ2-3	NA	TGTGCCAGCAGCCCAGGGGCCGATACGCAGTATTTT	CASSPGADTQYF
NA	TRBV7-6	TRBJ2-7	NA	TGTGCCAGCAGCTTAGATTCGGAGCAGTACTTC	CASSLDSEQYF
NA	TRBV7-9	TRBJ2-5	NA	TGTGCCAGCTCCCGGGACTGGGGAATTTCGCAGTACTTC	CASSRDWGISQYF
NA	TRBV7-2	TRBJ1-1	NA	TGTGCCAGCAGCCCTTTAAGGGGTGCCACTGAAGCTTTCTTT	CASSPLRGATEAFF
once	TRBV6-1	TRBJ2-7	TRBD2	TGTGCCAGCAGTGAAGTAGCTAGCGGGAGCTACGAGCAGTACTTC	CASSEVASGSYEQYF
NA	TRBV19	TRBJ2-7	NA	TGTGCCAGTAGCCCAGGAGGTAGCTCCTACGAGCAGTACTTC	CASSPGGSSYEQYF
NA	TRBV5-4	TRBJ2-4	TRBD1	TGTGCCAGCAGTTTACAGGGGGATCCAAACATTCAGTACTTC	CASSLQGDPNIQYF
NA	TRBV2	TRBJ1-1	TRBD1	TGTGCCAGCAGTGTGGGTATGGGGCAGGGGGCGACTGAAGCTTTCTTT	CASSVGMGQGATEAFF
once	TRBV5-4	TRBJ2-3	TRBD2	TGTGCCAGCAGCTTGGCTAGCGGGAGGGATACTAGCACAGATACGCAGTATTTT	CASSLASGRDTSTDTQYF
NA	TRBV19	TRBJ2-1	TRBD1	TGTGCCAGTACAGGGGGCTATTACAATGAGCAGTTCTTC	CASTGGYYNEQFF
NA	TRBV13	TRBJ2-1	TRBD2	TGTGCCAGCAGCACCCCTCTAGCGGGAGGGTACAATGAGCAGTTCTTC	CASSTPLAGGYNEQFF
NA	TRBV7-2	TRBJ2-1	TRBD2	TGTGCCAGCAGCTTAGCGGGGGGACTATACAATGAGCAGTTCTTC	CASSLAGGLYNEQFF
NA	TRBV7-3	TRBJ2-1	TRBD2	TGTGCCAGCAGTTTAGCGGGGAGGGCCTACAATGAGCAGTTCTTC	CASSLAGRAYNEQFF
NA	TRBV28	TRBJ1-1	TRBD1	TGTGCCAGCAGTCCGATTCGCTCCGGGACAGGGAATTTAGTAGCTTTCTTT	CASSPIRSGTGNLVAFF
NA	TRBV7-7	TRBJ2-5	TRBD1	TGTGCTAGCAGCCGGACAGGGGTCGGTGAGACCCAGTACTTC	CASSRTGVGETQYF
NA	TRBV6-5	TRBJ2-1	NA	TGTGCCAGCAGCGAGACAGCATACAATGAGCAGTTCTTC	CASSETAYNEQFF
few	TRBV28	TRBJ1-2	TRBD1	TGTGCCAGCAGACTTCGGACAGGCCTTTATGGCTACACCTTC	CASRLRTGLYGYTF
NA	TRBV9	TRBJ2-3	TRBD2	TGTGCCAGCAGCGTAGGGAGCGGGGGGGAGGATACGCAGTATTTT	CASSVGSGGEDTQYF
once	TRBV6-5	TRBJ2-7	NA	TGTGCCAGCAGTAGAGACTGGCGGGGCTACGAGCAGTACTTC	CASSRDWRGYEQYF
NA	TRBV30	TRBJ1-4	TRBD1	TGTGCCTGGGAGACAGGGGTTAATGAAAAACTGTTTTTT	CAWETGVNEKLFF
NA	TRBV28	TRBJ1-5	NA	TGTGCCAGCAGGCCTGACAGACCGCCCCAGCATTTT	CASRPDRPPQHF
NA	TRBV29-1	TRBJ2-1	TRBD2	TGCAGCGTTGAGTCGGGACTAGCGGGAAACAATGAGCAGTTCTTC	CSVESGLAGNNEQFF
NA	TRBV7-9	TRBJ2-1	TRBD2	TGTGCCAGCAGCTTAGTCTTAGCGGGAGAAAGCGAGCAGTTCTTC	CASSLVLAGESEQFF
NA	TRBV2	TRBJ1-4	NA	TGTGCCAGCAGTGTCGGCAGGGAATATGAAAAACTGTTTTTT	CASSVGREYEKLFF
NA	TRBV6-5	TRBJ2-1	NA	TGTGCCAGCAGTTACTCGAGTTCATGGAATGAGCAGTTCTTC	CASSYSSSWNEQFF
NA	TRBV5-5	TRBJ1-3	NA	TGTGCCAGCAGCTTGGTTCCCCAAGGGAGGTACACCATATATTTT	CASSLVPQGRYTIYF
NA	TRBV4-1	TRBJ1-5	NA	TGCGCCAGCAGCCCGCCTACGTTGGAGCTCCTCCATCAGCCCCAGCATTTT	CASSPPTLELLHQPQHF
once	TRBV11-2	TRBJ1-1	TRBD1	TGTGCCAGCAGCTTAGAGGACAGGTTGGAAGCTTTCTTT	CASSLEDRLEAFF
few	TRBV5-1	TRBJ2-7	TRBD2	TGCGCCAGCAGCACTAGCGGGAGGAGTACAAACGAGCAGTACTTC	CASSTSGRSTNEQYF
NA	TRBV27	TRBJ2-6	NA	TGTGCCAGCAGTACAGCAGATAGTGGGGCCAACGTCCTGACTTTC	CASSTADSGANVLTF
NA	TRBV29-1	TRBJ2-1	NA	TGCAGCGTTGATGAAGTAGTGAGTGAGCAGTTCTTC	CSVDEVVSEQFF
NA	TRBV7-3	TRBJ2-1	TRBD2	TGTGCCAGCAGCAGGACTAGCAGGGGCCTCAATGAGCAGTTCTTC	CASSRTSRGLNEQFF